This T cell receptor beta chain was sequenced for a study of CD8+CD57+ T cells in acquired aplastic anemia. The study profiled TCR beta VDJ and CDR3 using genomic DNA as template. TCRdb passed the reads through MiXCR, listing each CDR3 protein once. Of 400,000 to 600,000 distinct CDR3 sequences in the sample, around 32% were seen once. Patients selected for sequencing had displayed CD8+CD57+ cell expansion by flow cytometry. In regard to this clonotype: Antigen: not known.

Study-wide points: Patients had around 30 CD8+ CDR3 sequences in common with controls (the shared set).

The sequence derives from a human donor with aplastic anemia. Material for sequencing was sorted CD4+, CD8+, or CD8+CD57+ T cells (not recorded which) from PBMCs.

This chain's CDR3 is CASSPTENEQFF. The CDR3 coding sequence is TGTGCCAGCAGCCCGACAGAAAATGAGCAGTTCTTC. The gene calls are TRBV5-6 and TRBJ2-1; D is perhaps TRBD1 (5 bases). The CDR3 length is 12 residues. Germline V gives CDR1 SGHDT, CDR2 YYEEEE. V was cut by 4 bases and J by 7 bases, with 9 bases left in between.